The next 5 T cell receptor beta chains were all read from a single sample in a study of cytomegalovirus exposure and HLA in healthy donors. Here immunoSEQ multiplex PCR was the method, and the copy in TCRdb shows in-frame clones only, minus some. The sample records 120,000 or so clones, approximately 91% being singletons. The sample comprised PBMCs. These TCRs come from a man between 18 and 29 years old in good health and CMV-seropositive.

The chain couples TRBV5-1 to TRBJ1-1; 9 nucleotides agree with TRBD1. CDR3 length equals 16 residues. The germline V gene encodes CDR1 SGHRS and CDR2 YFSETQ. Unmatched junction bases numbered 8, after V lost 2 bases and J lost 3 bases. In nucleotides, the CDR3 is TGCGCCAGCAGCTTAAAGGGGACAGGGAGGTACACTGAAGCTTTCTTT. It translates to CASSLKGTGRYTEAFF.

The DNA of the CDR3 is TGTGCCAGCAGTTACTCGAGCGGGGGCCTCAATGAGCAGTTCTTC. The encoded protein is CASSYSSGGLNEQFF. The genes are TRBV2 and TRBJ2-1; 8 nucleotides agree with TRBD2. V lost 5 bases, J lost 6 bases, and 9 bases stayed unmatched. The CDR3 extends over 15 amino acids. Germline loops: CDR1 SNHLY, CDR2 FYNNEI. Drawing the rest from reference TRBV2 and TRBJ2-1, the complete variable domain is EPEVTQTPSHQVTQMGQEVILRCVPISNHLYFYWYRQILGQKVEFLVSFYNNEISEKSEIFDDQFSVERPDGSNFTLKIRSTKLEDSAMYFCASSYSSGGLNEQFFGPGTRLTVL.

J is TRBJ2-1 and V is TRBV6-1; D remains ambiguous. The length of the CDR3 is 10 residues. The ends were cut back, 6 bases at V and 9 bases at J, with 6 bases in the middle. The germline gives CDR1 MNHNS, CDR2 SASEGT. As DNA, the CDR3 is TGTGCCAGCAGGGCGGTTGAGCAGTTCTTC. Amino acid sequence: CASRAVEQFF.

CDR3 sequence reads: CASSDDRATNEKLFF. The DNA for the CDR3 is TGTGCCAGCAGTGACGACAGAGCAACTAATGAAAAACTGTTTTTT. V is TRBV2 and J is TRBJ1-4; D may be TRBD1 (5 bases). CDR3 length equals 15 residues. V lost 3 bases and J 0 bases, leaving 8 bases between the germline ends. CDR1 SNHLY and CDR2 FYNNEI come from the germline V gene. Together with reference TRBV2 and TRBJ1-4, the CDR3 gives the full variable domain: EPEVTQTPSHQVTQMGQEVILRCVPISNHLYFYWYRQILGQKVEFLVSFYNNEISEKSEIFDDQFSVERPDGSNFTLKIRSTKLEDSAMYFCASSDDRATNEKLFFGSGTQLSVL.

This chain links TRBV19 with TRBJ2-7; D gene unclear. There are 15 residues in the CDR3. V lost 5 bases, J lost 3 bases, and 17 bases lay in between. Germline V gene data show CDR1 as LNHDA and CDR2 as SQIVND (reference sequence). The CDR3 nucleotides read TGTGCCAGTAGTGCCGCCTTAGGCAGGTACTACGAGCAGTACTTC. Protein product: CASSAALGRYYEQYF.